The 22 T cell receptor beta chains below all came from one sample that was sequenced in a study of OX40 agonist ivuxolimab in advanced cancers. The method was immunoSEQ multiplex PCR; TCRdb's version includes in-frame clones alone and lacks a portion of them. In the table there are 57,000 or so clones, more than 85% of which are singletons. The sample consisted of CD4+ or CD8+ T cells sorted from blood, taken in a trial of the OX40 agonist ivuxolimab. These receptors were taken from an adult with an advanced solid tumor such as melanoma, head and neck, liver or kidney cancer.

The rearrangement links TRBV5-5 to TRBJ1-1; D uncertain. This CDR3 has 13 residues. Germline V gene lookup returns CDR1 SGHKS and CDR2 YYEKEE (reference sequence). V gave up 0 bases and J gave up 7 bases, with 10 bases separating them. The CDR3 loop is CASSLEDGFEAFF. DNA for the CDR3: TGTGCCAGCAGCTTGGAGGACGGCTTTGAAGCTTTCTTT.

V and J are TRBV19 and TRBJ1-2; 7 bases align to TRBD1. V lost 1 base and J lost 0; bases outside the gene matches: 5. Germline V gene lookup returns CDR1 LNHDA and CDR2 SQIVND (reference sequence). This CDR3 is 16 amino acids long. The DNA of the CDR3 is TGTGCCAGTAGTATAGGGGGACAGCCCTCTAACTATGGCTACACCTTC. Its protein is CASSIGGQPSNYGYTF.

This chain joins TRBV7-9 and TRBJ1-6; 7 bases align to TRBD1. The germline V gene encodes CDR1 SEHNR and CDR2 FQNEAQ (reference sequence). V lost 5 bases and J lost 8; bases outside the gene matches: 9. CDR3 length: 15 amino acids. The CDR3 loop reads CASSPTGTADSPLHF. The CDR3 DNA is TGTGCCAGCAGCCCGACCGGGACAGCTGATTCACCCCTCCACTTT.

The chain links TRBV7-2 to TRBJ1-3, with D unclear. The V end was cut by 3 bases, the J end by 4 bases, with 10 bases between. Germline V CDR1 and CDR2: SGHTA, FQGNSA. The CDR3 is 14 amino acids. CDR3 sequence (DNA): TGTGCCAGCAGCTTTTTCTCCGAAGGAAACACCATATATTTT. This translates into CASSFFSEGNTIYF.

This chain connects TRBV2 to TRBJ2-1; perhaps TRBD2 as D (6 bases). CDR1 is SNHLY and CDR2 is FYNNEI in the germline V gene. Between the trimmed V and J ends, which lost 3 bases and 8 bases, there was a span of 17 bases. The CDR3 is 15 residues long. The CDR3 reads CASSEAQVGGDEQFF. For the CDR3, the DNA is TGTGCCAGCAGTGAGGCCCAGGTGGGGGGTGATGAGCAGTTCTTC.

J is TRBJ2-7 and V is TRBV7-9; TRBD1 matches at 11 bases. The CDR3 length is 14 residues. Germline CDR1 and CDR2: SEHNR and FQNEAQ (reference sequence). After removal of 5 bases from V and 5 bases from J, the junction contained 5 bases not matched to a gene. The CDR3 DNA sequence: TGTGCCAGCAGCCCGCGGGACAGGGGGAACGAGCAGTACTTC. Translating gives CASSPRDRGNEQYF.

This chain links TRBV19 with TRBJ1-4, with no clear D. Germline loops: CDR1 LNHDA, CDR2 SQIVND (reference sequence). Trimming removed 2 bases at V and 0 bases at J, with 4 bases between. The CDR3 covers 14 residues. For the CDR3, the DNA is TGTGCCAGTAGTATAACAACAACTAATGAAAAACTGTTTTTT. Translating gives CASSITTTNEKLFF.

This clone was detected a few times. This chain joins TRBV19 and TRBJ1-3, with D maybe TRBD1 (5 bases). V lost 4 bases, J lost 0 bases, and 16 bases lay in between. Germline V lookup: CDR1 LNHDA, CDR2 SQIVND (reference sequence). This CDR3 region has 17 residues. The CDR3 spells CASSNLGATSSGNTIYF. In nucleotides, the CDR3 is TGTGCCAGTAGTAATCTCGGGGCGACGTCCTCTGGAAACACCATATATTTT.

The rearrangement joins TRBV7-5 to TRBJ1-6; the D segment call TRBD1 is taken from the table without a DNA check. TRBV7-5 represents a pseudogene. The CDR3 length is 15 residues. CDR3 sequence reads: CARSSRQGADSPLHF. The CDR3 DNA is TGTGCCAGAAGCTCACGACAGGGGGCAGATTCACCCCTCCACTTT.

The rearrangement joins TRBV7-9 to TRBJ2-2; 10 positions agree with TRBD1. CDR1 and CDR2 from the germline V gene are SEHNR and FQNEAQ (reference sequence). The ends lost 5 bases at V and 5 bases at J; junction bases unmatched: 5. The CDR3 sequence is 15 residues long. The DNA for the CDR3 is TGTGCCAGCAGCACCGGACAGGGGGGGACCGGGGAGCTGTTTTTT. It is translated as CASSTGQGGTGELFF.

The chain joins TRBV11-2 to TRBJ2-7, with D possibly matching TRBD1 (6 bases). Trimming shortened V by 3 bases and J by 7 bases, and 13 bases separated the two germline ends. The CDR3 is 13 residues long. Germline V gene sequence: CDR1 SGHAT, CDR2 FQNNGV. CDR3: CASSFRGPGEQYF. The CDR3, as DNA: TGTGCCAGCAGCTTCAGGGGACCAGGGGAGCAGTACTTC.

This chain links TRBV5-4 with TRBJ2-7; no reliable D call. Trimming took 0 bases from V and 2 from J, leaving 9 bases between them. CDR3 length: 14 residues. Germline lookup yields CDR1 SGHNT and CDR2 YYREEE (reference sequence). The CDR3 DNA is TGTGCCAGCAGCTTGGCCGTCGAGCCCTACGAGCAGTACTTC. It encodes CASSLAVEPYEQYF.

This rearrangement joins TRBV11-1 to TRBJ1-1; D is ambiguous. Germline V gene data show CDR1 as SGHAT and CDR2 as FQDESV (reference sequence). The V end was cut by 3 bases, the J end by 4 bases, with 9 bases between. This CDR3 has 13 amino acids. The CDR3 spells CASSFKIGTEAFF. CDR3 DNA sequence: TGTGCCAGCAGCTTCAAGATCGGCACTGAAGCTTTCTTT.

The count of this clone is one. A junction boundary mismatches the germline segment, possibly from a read error. The chain joins TRBV7-8 to TRBJ1-2, with TRBD1 identical over 11 bases. The germline gives CDR1 SGHVS, CDR2 FQNEAQ. The CDR3 is 17 residues long. CDR3 residues: CASSLGGQGDVLGGYTF. As DNA, the CDR3 is TGTGCCAGCAGTTTAGGGGGACAGGGGGACGTTTTGGGTGGCTACACCTTC.

The rearrangement links TRBV29-1 to TRBJ2-1; TRBD2 is a possible D gene (7 bases). This CDR3 spans 13 amino acids. Between the trimmed V and J ends, which lost 3 bases and 8 bases, there was a span of 14 bases. Germline lookup yields CDR1 SQVTM and CDR2 ANQGSEA. CDR3 loop: CSVERGGFDEQFF. CDR3 DNA sequence: TGCAGCGTTGAGAGGGGGGGCTTCGATGAGCAGTTCTTC.

The chain is built from TRBV6-5 and TRBJ1-1; D may be TRBD1 (6 bases). Germline V lookup: CDR1 MNHEY, CDR2 SVGAGI. Trimming removed 3 bases from V and 5 bases from J, with 13 bases in between. CDR3 size: 14 residues. CDR3 DNA sequence: TGTGCCAGCAGTTATGTAAGGGGGGAGACTGAAGCTTTCTTT. It yields the protein CASSYVRGETEAFF.

The chain couples TRBV7-2 to TRBJ1-3, with TRBD1 as a possible D gene (5 bases). This CDR3 has 16 amino acids. V lost 0 bases, J lost 1 base, and 10 bases lay in between. In germline, CDR1 is SGHTA, CDR2 FQGNSA. The CDR3, as DNA: TGTGCCAGCAGCTTAGCGATAGGGGAATCTGGAAACACCATATATTTT. This gives the protein CASSLAIGESGNTIYF.

The V call is TRBV19, the J call TRBJ1-6; D remains unclear. Germline values: CDR1 LNHDA, CDR2 SQIVND (reference sequence). This CDR3 comprises 14 residues. Trimming left V 6 bases short and J 3 bases short, with 9 bases between. The CDR3 protein is CASRSAGYNSPLHF. The CDR3 DNA follows: TGTGCCAGTAGATCCGCGGGCTATAATTCACCCCTCCACTTT.

The chain couples TRBV19 to TRBJ2-3; D unresolved. Germline V CDR1 and CDR2: LNHDA, SQIVND (reference sequence). The CDR3 length is 13 residues. Deletions cut 0 bases from V and 2 bases from J, with 3 bases between. The DNA for the CDR3 is TGTGCCAGTAGTATAGATAACACAGATACGCAGTATTTT. Protein product: CASSIDNTDTQYF.

This chain connects TRBV6-5 to TRBJ2-7, with D perhaps matching TRBD2 (6 bases). The germline gives CDR1 MNHEY, CDR2 SVGAGI. V lost 8 bases to trimming and J lost 2 bases, with 16 bases between them. The CDR3 sequence is 14 residues long. The CDR3 nucleotides read TGTGCCAGCCACCGGGACTTACATACCTACGAGCAGTACTTC. It yields the protein CASHRDLHTYEQYF.

This chain uses TRBV19 with TRBJ1-2; D uncertain. Trimming cost V 5 bases and J 7 bases, with 14 bases left between them. The CDR3 spans 13 residues. Germline V CDR1 and CDR2: LNHDA, SQIVND (reference sequence). The CDR3 loop reads CASSPGPGVGYTF. In DNA form, the CDR3 reads TGTGCCAGTAGTCCTGGTCCGGGAGTTGGCTACACCTTC.

The V gene is TRBV7-8, the J gene TRBJ2-2, with D tentatively TRBD1 (6 bases). The CDR3 has 13 amino acids. CDR1 is SGHVS, CDR2 FQNEAQ, per germline. The V and J ends lost 1 base and 8 bases respectively, with 8 bases between them. This CDR3 reads CASSLGQAGELFF. CDR3 DNA sequence: TGTGCCAGCAGCTTAGGACAGGCTGGGGAGCTGTTTTTT.